This T cell receptor beta chain originates from a study of cytomegalovirus exposure and HLA in healthy donors. Study-wide background: Prior work identified around 120 million unique TCR beta sequences in roughly 180 million T cells.

With V trimmed by 1 base and J by 5 bases, 6 bases remained unmatched. The CDR3 extends over 15 amino acids. The germline V gene encodes CDR1 SGHAT and CDR2 FQNNGV. Study outcomes and limitations: Associated with cytomegalovirus, according to the listing, were 150 to 200 TCR beta chains. A prior analysis recorded that most TCR beta V segments were productive about 87% or about 30% of the time. Rare TCR sequences predominated, though certain public TCRs were found in many donors.

Both 60 Vbeta primers and 13 Jbeta primers went into the PCR. Assay used: immunoSEQ multiplex PCR; TCRdb lists only in-frame clones, some missing. This sample has around 140,000 clones, with approximately 84% found just once. Points on this clone: Antigen specificity is unknown.

The sequence derives from a man aged 25 to 40 in good health and CMV-seropositive. V and J are TRBV11-2 and TRBJ2-5; 8 bases are shared with TRBD2. The sequencing input was PBMCs. CDR3 region: CASSLVAGGGETQYF. Written as DNA, the CDR3 is TGTGCCAGCAGCTTAGTGGCGGGGGGAGGGGAGACCCAGTACTTC.